Presented here are 26 T cell receptor beta chains from one specimen sequenced in a study of T-cell reconstitution after alpha-beta-depleted transplantation in children. The authors prepared the TCRbeta library with unique molecular identifiers. Each CDR3 protein gets one entry after TCRdb re-called the PCR reads with MiXCR. The profile shows under 450,000 distinct CDR3 sequences, about 17% of them singletons. This specimen was PBMCs, mostly from graft donor cells, taken 360 days after TCRalphabeta/CD19-depleted stem cell transplant. The receptors were sampled from a boy younger than two who had a stem cell transplant for Wiskott-Aldrich syndrome, so the T cells may come from the graft donor.

This clonotype was observed a few times. The J gene is TRBJ1-5, the V gene TRBV25-1; perhaps TRBD1 as D (6 bases). Germline assignment: CDR1 MGHDK and CDR2 SYGVNS. V was pared by 2 bases and J by 4 bases, with 9 bases between. The CDR3 is 14 amino acids. The CDR3 sequence: CASSEGTGNQPQHF. The CDR3, as DNA: TGTGCCAGCAGTGAAGGTACAGGGAATCAGCCCCAGCATTTT.

This clonotype has only a few counts. The chain combines TRBV7-6 with TRBJ2-1; D unresolved. The V gene lost 4 bases and the J gene lost 11 bases, with 12 bases spanning the gap. Looked up from germline, CDR1 is SGHVS and CDR2 is FNYEAQ. The CDR3 runs 12 residues. The CDR3 DNA reads TGTGCCAGCAGCTACCGAGAGGAAAAGCAGTTCTTC. It codes for CASSYREEKQFF.

V usage is TRBV10-3 and J usage is TRBJ2-7; D unresolved. The ends were cut back, 5 bases at V and 3 bases at J, with 20 bases in the middle. Germline CDR1 ENHRY, CDR2 SYGVKD. The CDR3 is 16 residues long. This CDR3 reads CAISPSRVLRNYEQYF. The CDR3 DNA reads as TGTGCCATCAGTCCATCCCGGGTCCTTCGGAACTACGAGCAGTACTTC.

This CDR3 is CASSYPGAQQYF. The CDR3 DNA follows: TGTGCCAGCAGCTACCCCGGGGCCCAGCAGTACTTC. The chain combines TRBV12-3 or TRBV12-4 with TRBJ2-7; possibly TRBD1 or TRBD2 for D (5 bases each). Trimming left V 6 bases short and J 8 bases short, with 14 bases between. The CDR3 runs to 12 residues.

This clonotype occurred a few times. The V call is TRBV12-3 or TRBV12-4, the J call TRBJ2-1, with 7 bases that match TRBD1. V lost 6 bases, J lost 2 bases, and 7 bases stayed unmatched. This CDR3 region has 15 residues. This CDR3 reads CASSRRQGPYNEQFF. The DNA for the CDR3 is TGTGCCAGCAGCCGGAGACAGGGTCCCTACAATGAGCAGTTCTTC.

The rearrangement joins TRBV18 to TRBJ2-7, with TRBD1 matching over 7 bases. Germline CDR1 is KGHSH and CDR2 is LQKENI. V was clipped by 3 bases and J by 1 base; unmatched bases: 6. This CDR3 is built from 15 residues. The CDR3 bases are TGTGCCAGCTCACCGTCGTTCAGGGGGTCCTACGAGCAGTACTTC. Encoded protein: CASSPSFRGSYEQYF.

This clonotype was counted a few times. CDR3 amino acids: CASSFPGQVGGTDTQYF. The CDR3 coding sequence is TGCGCCAGCAGCTTTCCCGGACAGGTTGGGGGGACAGATACGCAGTATTTT. This chain connects TRBV5-1 to TRBJ2-3, with D perhaps TRBD1 (7 bases). Trimming took off 2 bases at V and 3 bases at J, with 19 bases between the two ends. The CDR3 runs 17 residues. Per germline, CDR1 SGHRS and CDR2 YFSETQ.

The chain has TRBV5-1 and TRBJ2-4; 8 bases are a match to TRBD1. The CDR3 length is 16 residues. Germline V CDR1 and CDR2: SGHRS, YFSETQ. The trim removed 4 bases at V and 2 bases at J, leaving 8 bases unmatched. Here the CDR3 reads CASSPGQGETKNIQYF. In nucleotides, the CDR3 is TGCGCCAGCAGCCCAGGACAGGGTGAAACCAAAAACATTCAGTACTTC.

This clonotype was found many times. The chain combines TRBV20-1 with TRBJ2-2, with 13 nucleotides matching TRBD2. Germline V gene data show CDR1 as DFQATT and CDR2 as SNEGSKA (reference sequence). The CDR3 spans 13 residues. Trimming at V came to 6 bases and at J to 8 bases, leaving 3 bases not matched to a gene. The CDR3: CSAGLAGAGELFF. The DNA of the CDR3 is TGCAGTGCAGGACTAGCGGGAGCGGGGGAGCTGTTTTTT.

This clonotype turned up a few times. V gene TRBV4-2 combines with J gene TRBJ2-7; D is ambiguous. V was shortened by 8 bases and J by 0 bases, with 20 bases between the two germline ends. Per germline, CDR1 LGHNA and CDR2 YNFKEQ. The CDR3 consists of 16 residues. CDR3 coding DNA: TGTGCCAGCTTCCAAGATAGGATGGCGAGCTCCTACGAGCAGTACTTC. It codes for CASFQDRMASSYEQYF.

This clonotype has more than one count but fewer than ten. J is TRBJ2-2 and V is TRBV5-1; D may be TRBD1 or TRBD2 (5 bases each). Germline values: CDR1 SGHRS, CDR2 YFSETQ. The CDR3 totals 16 residues. The V gene lost 2 bases and the J gene lost 1 base, with 12 bases spanning the gap. The CDR3 loop reads CASSLSRGGNTGELFF. The CDR3 region has the DNA TGCGCCAGCAGCTTATCCCGGGGCGGGAACACCGGGGAGCTGTTTTTT.

V is TRBV6-5 and J is TRBJ2-2; D ambiguous. CDR1 is MNHEY, CDR2 SVGAGI, per germline. The V end lost 1 base, the J end lost 8 bases, and 11 bases lay between the germline ends. This CDR3 has 14 amino acids. Here the CDR3 DNA reads TGTGCCAGCAGTTACTATCCGGTCGGGGGGGAGCTGTTTTTT. Protein: CASSYYPVGGELFF.

In this sample, this clonotype turned up a few times. The V and J genes are TRBV6-2 or TRBV6-3 and TRBJ1-5, with D maybe TRBD1 (5 bases). This CDR3 spans 14 amino acids. Looked up from germline, CDR1 is MNHEY and CDR2 is SVGEGT. The ends were cut back, 2 bases at V and 7 bases at J, with 12 bases in the middle. The CDR3: CASSYELNRQPQHF. The CDR3 nucleotides read TGTGCCAGCAGTTACGAACTAAACAGGCAGCCCCAGCATTTT.

The J gene is TRBJ2-6, the V gene TRBV10-3, with a tentative D call TRBD1 (6 bases). Germline CDR1 reads ENHRY; CDR2 reads SYGVKD. The CDR3 runs 15 residues. The germline V and J ends were trimmed by 5 bases and 0 bases, with 8 bases remaining between them. The DNA of the CDR3 is TGTGCCATCAGTCTACAGGGCTCTGGGGCCAACGTCCTGACTTTC. This codes for CAISLQGSGANVLTF.

The rearrangement joins TRBV6-2 or TRBV6-3 to TRBJ1-5; D gene unclear. With 2 bases removed from V and 7 bases from J, the gap between germline ends came to 6 bases. Germline CDR1 and CDR2: MNHEY and SVGEGT. The CDR3 length is 12 residues. The CDR3 bases are TGTGCCAGCAGTTACAGCCCGCAGCCCCAGCATTTT. Its protein is CASSYSPQPQHF.

This clonotype has a handful of counts. This CDR3 is CASSLGRGAGRSWGEQFF. In nucleotides, the CDR3 is TGCGCCAGCAGCTTGGGGAGAGGAGCGGGGCGCTCCTGGGGTGAGCAGTTCTTC. The chain couples TRBV5-1 to TRBJ2-1, with 7 bases matching TRBD2. Germline CDR1 reads SGHRS; CDR2 reads YFSETQ. This CDR3 contains 18 residues. The trim removed 0 bases at V and 9 bases at J, leaving 18 bases unmatched.

This clonotype was seen more than once but under ten times. The chain couples TRBV4-1 to TRBJ1-6; 9 bases agree with TRBD1. V trimming: 3 bases; J trimming: 9 bases; junction bases outside the gene matches: 9. The CDR3 runs to 16 residues. CDR1 is MGHRA and CDR2 is YSYEKL in the germline V gene. CDR3 sequence (DNA): TGCGCCAGCAGCCAGTCCCGGGACAGGGTTGTTTCACCCCTCCACTTT. It encodes CASSQSRDRVVSPLHF.

The genes are TRBV10-3 and TRBJ2-7; 9 bases are shared with TRBD1. V shed 7 bases and J 2 bases; nucleotides not matched to a gene: 9. Germline loops: CDR1 ENHRY, CDR2 SYGVKD. This CDR3 is 15 amino acids long. The CDR3 here is CAINRDRANPYEQYF. The DNA for the CDR3 is TGTGCCATCAACCGGGACAGGGCGAACCCCTACGAGCAGTACTTC.

There are a few counts of this clonotype. The chain carries TRBV20-1 and TRBJ2-3; 10 bases map to TRBD2. The CDR3 extends over 14 amino acids. V lost 3 bases, J lost 5 bases, and 5 bases stayed unmatched. From germline, CDR1 is DFQATT and CDR2 SNEGSKA (reference sequence). CDR3 nucleotide sequence: TGCAGTGCTAGGCTAGCGGGAGTGTTAGATACGCAGTATTTT. Translating gives CSARLAGVLDTQYF.

This clonotype has at least ten counts. V gene TRBV7-9 combines with J gene TRBJ2-2, with D tentatively TRBD1 (5 bases). Trimming removed 4 bases at V and 4 bases at J, with 13 bases between. The CDR3 is 15 amino acids. CDR1 and CDR2 (germline): SEHNR, FQNEAQ (reference sequence). CDR3 nucleotide sequence: TGTGCCAGCAGCTCGAACAGGATTATCACCGGGGAGCTGTTTTTT. Its protein product is CASSSNRIITGELFF.

In its sample, this clonotype was seen a few times. The CDR3, as DNA: TGTGCCAGTAGTATTCGGGGGGCCCCCATTTACGAGCAGTACTTC. It translates to CASSIRGAPIYEQYF. The V and J genes are TRBV19 and TRBJ2-7; possibly TRBD2 for D (7 bases). V was trimmed by 3 bases and J by 4 bases, leaving 16 bases between them. Germline V CDR1 and CDR2: LNHDA, SQIVND (reference sequence). CDR3 length: 15 residues. Full variable domain (remainder filled in from reference TRBV19 and TRBJ2-7): DGGITQSPKYLFRKEGQNVTLSCEQNLNHDAMYWYRQDPGQGLRLIYYSQIVNDFQKGDIAEGYSVSREKKESFPLTVTSAQKNPTAFYLCASSIRGAPIYEQYFGPGTRLTVT.

This clonotype was seen more than once but under ten times. The chain links TRBV11-3 to TRBJ2-5; D is ambiguous. The CDR3 totals 14 residues. Germline-derived CDR1 and CDR2 are SGHNT and YENEEA. Trimming left V 3 bases short and J 0 bases short, with 8 bases between. The chain's CDR3 is CASSFDPYQETQYF. The CDR3 coding sequence is TGTGCCAGCAGCTTTGATCCATACCAAGAGACCCAGTACTTC.

The rearrangement links TRBV6-5 to TRBJ2-3; D perhaps matches TRBD2 (6 bases). V was trimmed by 2 bases and J by 1 base, leaving 13 bases between them. Germline lookup yields CDR1 MNHEY and CDR2 SVGAGI. The CDR3 spans 16 residues. Here the CDR3 DNA reads TGTGCCAGCAGTTACCTCTCGGTAGCGGGCACAGATACGCAGTATTTT. Protein product: CASSYLSVAGTDTQYF.

In its sample, this clonotype was seen a few times. The J gene is TRBJ1-2, the V gene TRBV7-9; no firm D call. Germline assignment: CDR1 SEHNR and CDR2 FQNEAQ (reference sequence). V gave up 1 base and J gave up 7 bases, with 13 bases separating them. The CDR3 totals 14 residues. CDR3 in amino acids: CASSLEGSSGGYTF. The CDR3 nucleotides are TGTGCCAGCAGCTTAGAGGGTTCTTCGGGTGGCTACACCTTC.

This clonotype showed up many times. The chain recombines TRBV4-3 with TRBJ1-2; D gene unclear. Trimming cost V 0 bases and J 4 bases, with 6 bases left between them. Germline V gene sequence: CDR1 LGHNA, CDR2 YSLEER. There are 13 residues in the CDR3. The CDR3 region is CASSQDRGYGYTF. As DNA, the CDR3 is TGCGCCAGCAGCCAAGATCGGGGCTATGGCTACACCTTC.

The chain couples TRBV28 to TRBJ2-3, with D unclear. V was cut by 3 bases and J by 2 bases, with 12 bases left in between. Germline lookup yields CDR1 MDHEN and CDR2 SYDVKM. The CDR3 contains 15 residues. The CDR3 loop is CASSFFPVPTDTQYF. CDR3 DNA: TGTGCCAGCAGTTTTTTCCCAGTCCCCACAGATACGCAGTATTTT. Drawing the rest from reference TRBV28 and TRBJ2-3, the complete variable domain is DVKVTQSSRYLVKRTGEKVFLECVQDMDHENMFWYRQDPGLGLRLIYFSYDVKMKEKGDIPEGYSVSREKKERFSLILESASTNQTSMYLCASSFFPVPTDTQYFGPGTRLTVL.